This TCR beta chain was retrieved from a study of T cells in Graves' hyperthyroidism and ophthalmopathy. TCR beta CDR3 region amplification was performed from RNA transcripts. The HTBI primer set drove a first-round RT-PCR of the TCR CDR3. One entry per CDR3 protein results from TCRdb running MiXCR on the multiplex PCR reads. The sample holds approximately 720,000 distinct CDR3 sequences, about 17% seen once. The CDR3 runs to 13 residues. The V and J ends lost 3 bases and 5 bases respectively, with 10 bases between them. CDR1 and CDR2 from the germline V gene are MGHRA and YSYEKL. This clonotype was seen only a few times. Its antigen is undetermined. Regarding the study as a whole: Blood also showed most of the thyroid clonotypes that were expanded above 0.001.

The sample consisted of blood. The V and J genes are TRBV4-1 and TRBJ2-5, with no clear D. The receptor was derived from a woman aged 45-60 years with Graves' hyperthyroidism that later progressed to Graves' ophthalmopathy. The CDR3 here is CASSQVPVETQYF. In nucleotides, the CDR3 is TGCGCCAGCAGCCAGGTACCCGTGGAGACCCAGTACTTC.